This T cell receptor beta chain was observed in a study of circulating and synovial CD4+ cells in juvenile arthritis. Study results and limitations: Compared with bulk blood, circulating pathogenic-like lymphocytes shared substantially more CDR3 sequences with synovial T cells. Traditional Vbeta family usage analysis missed the pathogenic-like versus bulk difference.

TCRdb's table, derived via immunoSEQ multiplex PCR, lists solely in-frame clones and lacks some. The data show approximately 3,000 clones, with more than 70% seen just once and about 4% held by the top ten. Trimming took 6 bases from V and 2 from J; bases not matched to a gene: 9. This CDR3 has 16 amino acids. Germline assignment: CDR1 SGHTA and CDR2 FQGNSA. Concerning this clone: Its specificity is unknown.

This rearrangement joins TRBV7-2 to TRBJ1-3, with 8 bases matching TRBD1. Sample: CD4+ T cells from synovial fluid. The TCR comes from a human donor with juvenile idiopathic arthritis. This chain's CDR3 is CASSLQGAGAGNTIYF. In nucleotides, the CDR3 is TGTGCCAGCAGTCTCCAGGGGGCGGGAGCTGGAAACACCATATATTTT.